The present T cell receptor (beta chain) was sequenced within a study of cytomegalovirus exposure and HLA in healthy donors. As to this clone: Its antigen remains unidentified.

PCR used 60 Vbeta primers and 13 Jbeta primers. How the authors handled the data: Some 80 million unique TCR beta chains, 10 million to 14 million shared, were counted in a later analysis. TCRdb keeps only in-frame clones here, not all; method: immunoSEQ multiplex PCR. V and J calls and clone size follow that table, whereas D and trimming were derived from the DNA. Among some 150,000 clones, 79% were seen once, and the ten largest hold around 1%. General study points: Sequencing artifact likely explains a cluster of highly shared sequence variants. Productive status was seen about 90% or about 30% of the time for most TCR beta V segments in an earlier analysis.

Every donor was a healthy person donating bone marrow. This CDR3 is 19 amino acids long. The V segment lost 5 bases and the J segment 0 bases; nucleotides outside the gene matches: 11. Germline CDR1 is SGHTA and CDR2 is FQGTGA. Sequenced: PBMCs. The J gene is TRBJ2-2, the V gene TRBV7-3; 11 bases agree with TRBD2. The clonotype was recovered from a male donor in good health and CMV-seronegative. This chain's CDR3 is CASSPKGLAGGPNTGELFF. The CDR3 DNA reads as TGTGCCAGCAGCCCCAAAGGTCTAGCGGGGGGTCCGAACACCGGGGAGCTGTTTTTT.